This paragraph reports one T cell receptor (beta chain). This entry is derived from a study of blood T cell repertoires in COVID-19. Looking at the study overall: Sites in the United States, Italy and Spain provided acute and convalescent COVID-19 samples. T cells, B-cell-depleted T cells, or PBMCs provided the cDNA or gDNA that served as material.

In the original analysis: The authors estimated nucleated cell counts from reference gene primer amplification. TCRdb's copy holds only in-frame clones and misses some; the assay was immunoSEQ multiplex PCR. V and J calls and clone size are as listed in that table; D and trimming were resolved from the DNA. The table shows over 200,000 clones, with about 80% occurring only once. Trimming removed 1 base from V and 7 bases from J; junction bases left unmatched: 5. CDR3 length equals 14 residues. Germline V lookup: CDR1 SGHNT, CDR2 YENEEA. Material: peripheral blood. The chain has TRBV11-3 and TRBJ2-7, with 9 bases fitting TRBD2. The receptor was derived from a woman aged 40 to 50 with active or convalescent COVID-19. The CDR3 sequence: CASSLGGLAGEQYF. The CDR3 nucleotides are TGTGCCAGCAGCTTAGGGGGACTAGCAGGGGAGCAGTACTTC.